Detailed here is one TCR beta chain. Antigen: not known. The ends were cut back, 2 bases at V and 4 bases at J, with 9 bases in the middle. The CDR3 consists of 14 residues. Per the germline V gene, CDR1 is MNHEY and CDR2 is SMNVEV (reference sequence). Researchers ran the PCR with 60 Vbeta and 13 Jbeta primers. Libraries were prepared by immunoSEQ multiplex PCR; TCRdb keeps only in-frame clonotypes and omits some of them. The top ten clones hold roughly 0.7% of a sample with 150,000 or so clones, 60% to 80% of them seen once. This entry is derived from a study of cytomegalovirus exposure and HLA in healthy donors. Background on the study: A prior study identified 120 million or so unique TCR beta sequences from roughly 170 million T cells. Study-level results: An Asian-associated ancestry cluster reportedly showed fewer N-insertions than the approximately 670-donor mean in a later analysis.

This clonotype was sampled from a male donor in good health and CMV-seronegative. The chain uses TRBV27 and TRBJ2-1; TRBD1 might be the D (6 bases). The sequenced material came from PBMCs. This CDR3 is CASSLRTAYNEQFF. The CDR3 bases are TGTGCCAGCAGTTTAAGGACAGCTTACAATGAGCAGTTCTTC.